Each of the 10 T cell receptor beta chains below was sequenced from the same sample in a study of response to subunit inactivated influenza vaccine. From the RT-PCR reads, TCRdb called clonotypes with MiXCR, one entry per CDR3 protein. Of roughly 520,000 distinct CDR3 sequences in the sample, about 25% are singletons; the top ten hold 1.5% to 2%. Sequenced here: CD4+ T cells sorted from PBMCs, sampled 5 days after vaccination. These receptors were collected from a man aged 45-65 years who received an inactivated influenza vaccine.

This clonotype was detected ten times or more. This chain connects TRBV12-3 or TRBV12-4 to TRBJ1-1; D unclear. CDR3 size: 13 residues. V was shortened by 6 bases and J by 1 base, with 9 bases between the two germline ends. As DNA, the CDR3 is TGTGCCAGCAGGGTTATCGGGAACACTGAAGCTTTCTTT. It specifies CASRVIGNTEAFF.

J is TRBJ1-5 and V is TRBV4-1; TRBD1 matches 7 bases. The CDR3 runs 20 residues. V gave up 4 bases and J gave up 1 base; unmatched junction bases: 19. The germline V gene has CDR1 MGHRA and CDR2 YSYEKL. CDR3 region: CASSLEDRGRAYTSNQPQHF. As DNA, the CDR3 is TGCGCCAGCAGCCTCGAGGATAGGGGGCGCGCATACACGAGCAATCAGCCCCAGCATTTT.

Only a few counts were recorded for this clonotype. This chain uses TRBV2 with TRBJ2-4; D is possibly TRBD1 or TRBD2 (7 bases each). Germline lookup yields CDR1 SNHLY and CDR2 FYNNEI. There are 15 residues in the CDR3. V gave up 8 bases and J gave up 6 bases, with 20 bases separating them. CDR3 sequence: CASQDQGGIGNIQYF. As DNA, the CDR3 is TGTGCCAGCCAAGATCAGGGGGGGATAGGAAACATTCAGTACTTC.

The chain carries TRBV10-2 and TRBJ2-5, with 7 bases that match TRBD2. CDR3 length: 14 residues. V lost 2 bases and J lost 5; bases outside the gene matches: 5. CDR1 is WSHSY, CDR2 SAAADI, per germline. The CDR3 region has the DNA TGCGCCAGCAGTGAGGATATGGGGGGGGAGACCCAGTACTTC. Encoded protein: CASSEDMGGETQYF.

The CDR3 sequence is CATSGGQFTGELFF. For the CDR3, the DNA is TGTGCCACCAGTGGTGGACAGTTCACCGGGGAGCTGTTTTTT. The chain joins TRBV24-1 to TRBJ2-2, with D possibly matching TRBD1 (6 bases). This CDR3 has 14 residues. Germline V gene data show CDR1 as KGHDR and CDR2 as SFDVKD. With 5 bases removed from V and 4 bases from J, the gap between germline ends came to 10 bases.

This chain joins TRBV5-5 and TRBJ1-1; the match to TRBD1 covers 9 bases. V dropped 4 bases and J dropped 4; count of bases not matched to a gene: 5. This CDR3 is built from 14 residues. Germline CDR1 reads SGHKS; CDR2 reads YYEKEE (reference sequence). The CDR3 DNA is TGTGCCAGCAGCCCAGGGACAGGGATCACTGAAGCTTTCTTT. This sequence encodes CASSPGTGITEAFF. The whole variable domain, remainder taken from reference TRBV5-5 and TRBJ1-1, is DAGVTQSPTHLIKTRGQQVTLRCSPISGHKSVSWYQQVLGQGPQFIFQYYEKEERGRGNFPDRFSARQFPNYSSELNVNALLLGDSALYLCASSPGTGITEAFFGQGTRLTVV.

The chain carries TRBV13 and TRBJ2-5; 8 bases map to TRBD1. In germline, CDR1 is PRHDT, CDR2 FYEKMQ (reference sequence). With V trimmed by 5 bases and J by 5 bases, 10 bases remained unmatched. The CDR3 runs to 15 residues. CDR3 coding DNA: TGTGCCAGCAGCCATCGTCGGACAGGGATGGAGACCCAGTACTTC. This sequence encodes CASSHRRTGMETQYF.

V and J are TRBV5-1 and TRBJ1-2; D gene uncertain. V lost 3 bases, J lost 5 bases, and 5 bases lay in between. The CDR3 totals 11 residues. CDR1 SGHRS and CDR2 YFSETQ come from the germline V gene. The CDR3 DNA reads as TGCGCCAGCAGCTGGGGATATGGCTACACCTTC. The encoded protein is CASSWGYGYTF.

The chain employs TRBV5-5 and TRBJ1-4; D is unresolved. Germline CDR1 SGHKS, CDR2 YYEKEE (reference sequence). V dropped 0 bases and J dropped 4 bases, with 7 bases sitting between them. This CDR3 comprises 14 residues. The CDR3 DNA is TGTGCCAGCAGCTTGGAAGGGATTAATGAAAAACTGTTTTTT. This encodes CASSLEGINEKLFF.

The chain is built from TRBV5-1 and TRBJ2-2, with 11 bases that match TRBD1. CDR3 length equals 17 residues. Per the germline V gene, CDR1 is SGHRS and CDR2 is YFSETQ. The V gene end was trimmed by 7 bases and the J gene end by 0 bases; junction bases not matched to a gene: 8. The CDR3 DNA sequence: TGCGCCAGCGTCCGGGACAGGGGGACAGCGAACACCGGGGAGCTGTTTTTT. It codes for CASVRDRGTANTGELFF.